One sample yielded the 29 T cell receptor beta chains listed below, sequenced in a study of blood T cell repertoires in COVID-19. The repertoire was sequenced with immunoSEQ multiplex PCR; TCRdb's copy has only in-frame clones and lacks some. The repertoire consists of some 340,000 clones, with roughly 85% occurring once and the leading ten covering 3.5% to 4%. Sample: peripheral blood. The receptors come from a young woman with acute or convalescent COVID-19.

The chain uses TRBV5-1 and TRBJ2-3; 8 positions match TRBD1. V dropped 1 base and J dropped 4; count of bases not matched to a gene: 2. The germline gives CDR1 SGHRS, CDR2 YFSETQ. The CDR3 sequence is 14 residues long. The CDR3: CASSLQGASDTQYF. The CDR3 coding sequence is TGCGCCAGCAGCTTGCAGGGGGCTTCAGATACGCAGTATTTT.

This sequence joins TRBV3-1 (or the pseudogene TRBV3-2) and TRBJ1-1; D unresolved. Germline V CDR1 and CDR2: LGHDT, YNNKEL (reference sequence). The V gene lost 0 bases and the J gene lost 6 bases, with 8 bases spanning the gap. The CDR3 totals 13 residues. CDR3 sequence reads: CASSQDEGAEAFF. DNA of the CDR3: TGTGCCAGCAGCCAAGATGAAGGAGCTGAAGCTTTCTTT.

The chain uses TRBV6-6 and TRBJ1-2; D not resolved. The V gene's germline CDR1 is MNHNY and CDR2 SVGAGI (reference sequence). The CDR3 has 12 residues. Between the trimmed V and J ends, which lost 6 bases and 8 bases, there was a span of 13 bases. CDR3 nucleotide sequence: TGTGCCAGCAGCTTCATGTCCGGGGGCTACACCTTC. As protein: CASSFMSGGYTF.

V is TRBV12-3 or TRBV12-4 and J is TRBJ1-1; D uncertain. V gave up 0 bases and J gave up 6 bases, with 5 bases separating them. The CDR3 extends over 12 amino acids. The chain's CDR3 is CASSLATAEAFF. CDR3 in DNA: TGTGCCAGCAGTTTAGCAACGGCTGAAGCTTTCTTT.

This clone was observed at least ten times. Here the CDR3 DNA reads TGTGCCAGCAGCTACAGGGCCTCTGGAAACACCATATATTTT. This translates into CASSYRASGNTIYF. J is TRBJ1-3 and V is TRBV2, with D possibly TRBD1 on 6 matching bases. CDR1 is SNHLY, CDR2 FYNNEI, per germline. The CDR3 covers 14 residues. Deletions cut 6 bases from V and 0 bases from J, with 9 bases between.

A single count supports this clone. Distinct nucleotide sequences in the sample also encode this CDR3. The chain has TRBV2 and TRBJ1-2, with D possibly being TRBD1 (6 bases). CDR1 and CDR2 from the germline V gene are SNHLY and FYNNEI. CDR3 length equals 14 residues. V was shortened by 1 base and J by 4 bases, with 10 bases between the two germline ends. The chain's CDR3 is CASSEGTGSYGYTF. CDR3 sequence (DNA): TGTGCCAGCAGTGAAGGTACAGGGTCCTATGGCTACACCTTC.

The rearrangement joins TRBV24-1 to TRBJ2-7; TRBD1 agrees at 9 bases. Germline V gene data show CDR1 as KGHDR and CDR2 as SFDVKD. CDR3 length: 15 residues. The V and J ends lost 3 bases and 4 bases, in that order; junction bases with no gene match: 6. In DNA, the CDR3 is TGTGCCACCAGTGATCCAGGGACAGGGAGTTACGAGCAGTACTTC. The encoded protein is CATSDPGTGSYEQYF.

This chain uses TRBV5-6 with TRBJ2-1, with D possibly TRBD2 on 5 matching bases. CDR3 length equals 15 residues. V was cut by 0 bases and J by 0 bases, with 7 bases left in between. Germline V gene lookup returns CDR1 SGHDT and CDR2 YYEEEE. The CDR3 DNA follows: TGTGCCAGCAGCTTGGGGACTTTCTCCTACAATGAGCAGTTCTTC. This translates into CASSLGTFSYNEQFF.

The chain carries TRBV19 and TRBJ2-1; TRBD2 agrees at 7 bases. V shed 5 bases and J 8 bases; nucleotides not matched to a gene: 9. Per germline, CDR1 LNHDA and CDR2 SQIVND (reference sequence). The CDR3 extends over 14 amino acids. This CDR3 reads CASSPAGVGDEQFF. CDR3 sequence (DNA): TGTGCCAGTAGTCCGGCGGGAGTAGGAGATGAGCAGTTCTTC.

The rearrangement uses TRBV4-1 and TRBJ2-1; possible D gene TRBD2, 6 bases. The CDR3 sequence is 14 residues long. With 4 bases removed from V and 1 base from J, the gap between germline ends came to 8 bases. In germline, CDR1 is MGHRA, CDR2 YSYEKL. CDR3 region: CASSPGGSYNEQFF. The CDR3, as DNA: TGCGCCAGCAGCCCTGGGGGGTCCTACAATGAGCAGTTCTTC.

This clone came up a few times. The chain couples TRBV19 to TRBJ1-4; 9 bases fit TRBD1. The CDR3 is 15 amino acids. With 4 bases clipped from V and 7 bases from J, the junction kept 7 bases outside the gene matches. Germline CDR1 and CDR2: LNHDA and SQIVND (reference sequence). The CDR3, as DNA: TGTGCCAGTAGTAGTGACAGGGGGACTGCTGAAAAACTGTTTTTT. Its translation is CASSSDRGTAEKLFF. Full variable domain (rest looked up from reference TRBV19 and TRBJ1-4): DGGITQSPKYLFRKEGQNVTLSCEQNLNHDAMYWYRQDPGQGLRLIYYSQIVNDFQKGDIAEGYSVSREKKESFPLTVTSAQKNPTAFYLCASSSDRGTAEKLFFGSGTQLSVL.

This rearrangement joins TRBV30 to TRBJ1-4, with 10 bases aligning to TRBD1. The J segment lost 4 bases and the V segment lost 8 bases, leaving 4 bases of the junction unmatched. The CDR3 consists of 13 residues. Germline V CDR1 and CDR2: GTSNPN, SVGIG (reference sequence). The CDR3 reads CAGGQGVNEKLFF. CDR3 sequence (DNA): TGTGCCGGTGGACAGGGGGTTAATGAAAAACTGTTTTTT.

The chain has TRBV27 and TRBJ2-3; D might be TRBD1 (5 bases). The CDR3 is 17 amino acids. Germline V CDR1 and CDR2: MNHEY, SMNVEV (reference sequence). V lost 5 bases and J 1 base, leaving 19 bases between the germline ends. CDR3 DNA: TGTGCCAGCAGTCCTCCTTTCCCCAGGGTTTGCACAGATACGCAGTATTTT. This encodes CASSPPFPRVCTDTQYF.

The chain uses TRBV12-5 and TRBJ1-3; maybe TRBD1 (6 bases). Between the trimmed V and J ends, which lost 7 bases and 2 bases, there was a span of 12 bases. Germline values: CDR1 LGHNT, CDR2 FRNRAP. The CDR3 is made up of 14 amino acids. The CDR3 spells CASALPGAGNTIYF. Here the CDR3 DNA reads TGTGCTAGTGCCCTCCCAGGGGCTGGAAACACCATATATTTT.

The chain carries TRBV19 and TRBJ1-1; TRBD1 is a possible D gene (6 bases). This CDR3 is 14 amino acids long. Deletions cut 6 bases from V and 1 base from J, with 12 bases between. Germline V gene lookup returns CDR1 LNHDA and CDR2 SQIVND (reference sequence). The DNA of the CDR3 is TGTGCCAGTAGAGGCAGGGGCGCGAACACTGAAGCTTTCTTT. It specifies CASRGRGANTEAFF.

J is TRBJ2-7 and V is TRBV18, with TRBD1 identical over 9 bases. V lost 3 bases to trimming and J lost 6 bases; unmatched junction nucleotides: 9. The germline gives CDR1 KGHSH, CDR2 LQKENI. The CDR3 is made up of 15 amino acids. The CDR3 is CASSPPGQGKVEQYF. The CDR3 DNA reads TGTGCCAGCTCACCCCCCGGACAGGGGAAGGTCGAGCAGTACTTC.

The V gene is TRBV9, the J gene TRBJ1-2, with a possible D match to TRBD1 (6 bases). CDR1 and CDR2 (germline): SGDLS, YYNGEE. Deletions cut 1 base from V and 10 bases from J, with 14 bases between. This CDR3 is built from 13 residues. The CDR3 DNA reads as TGTGCCAGCAGCGTAAGGGGGACTATTGACTACACCTTC. Translated, it gives CASSVRGTIDYTF.

The gene calls are TRBV4-1 and TRBJ1-6; no definite D call. Germline V CDR1 and CDR2: MGHRA, YSYEKL. The CDR3 extends over 15 amino acids. Trimming cost V 1 base and J 5 bases, with 9 bases left between them. Here the CDR3 DNA reads TGCGCCAGCAGCCAAGGAGGATTTGATAATTCACCCCTCCACTTT. It translates to CASSQGGFDNSPLHF.

This chain connects TRBV9 to TRBJ2-6; a possible D gene is TRBD2 (6 bases). Per germline, CDR1 SGDLS and CDR2 YYNGEE. The CDR3 has 15 amino acids. Trimming took 3 bases from V and 0 from J, leaving 7 bases between them. As DNA, the CDR3 is TGTGCCAGCAGCGGCGGGACCTCTGGGGCCAACGTCCTGACTTTC. Its protein product is CASSGGTSGANVLTF.

This clone was recorded only once. The chain carries TRBV28 and TRBJ2-7, with D unclear. Germline V lookup: CDR1 MDHEN, CDR2 SYDVKM. V was trimmed by 6 bases and J by 2 bases, leaving 2 bases between them. This CDR3 is 10 amino acids long. CDR3 sequence reads: CASSTYEQYF. The CDR3 nucleotides read TGTGCCAGCAGCACCTACGAGCAGTACTTC.

The rearrangement links TRBV7-3 to TRBJ1-1, with a tentative D call TRBD1 (6 bases). Germline V lookup: CDR1 SGHTA, CDR2 FQGTGA. The V gene lost 2 bases and the J gene lost 6 bases, with 10 bases spanning the gap. CDR3 length: 13 residues. The CDR3 here is CASSLRTEAEAFF. CDR3 in DNA: TGTGCCAGCAGCTTACGGACAGAGGCTGAAGCTTTCTTT.

V usage is TRBV5-4 and J usage is TRBJ2-5; TRBD2 matches at 9 bases. The CDR3 has 15 residues. With V trimmed by 4 bases and J by 1 base, 5 bases remained unmatched. Germline lookup yields CDR1 SGHNT and CDR2 YYREEE (reference sequence). CDR3 sequence: CASSAQRGAQETQYF. The CDR3 DNA follows: TGTGCCAGCAGCGCCCAGCGGGGGGCCCAAGAGACCCAGTACTTC.

V and J are TRBV4-1 and TRBJ1-2; 10 bases align to TRBD1. This CDR3 is 14 amino acids long. Losses at the gene ends were 4 bases for V and 3 bases for J; bases not matched to a gene: 2. Per the germline V gene, CDR1 is MGHRA and CDR2 is YSYEKL. The CDR3: CASSLGTGDYGYTF. CDR3 coding DNA: TGCGCCAGCAGCCTTGGGACAGGGGACTATGGCTACACCTTC.

The chain links TRBV24-1 to TRBJ2-2; the D gene is possibly TRBD1 (6 bases). In germline, CDR1 is KGHDR, CDR2 SFDVKD. The CDR3 runs 14 residues. V dropped 9 bases and J dropped 2 bases, with 12 bases sitting between them. CDR3 protein: CATSRDTNTGELFF. Written as DNA, the CDR3 is TGTGCCACCTCCCGGGACACAAACACCGGGGAGCTGTTTTTT.

This clone was recorded a few times. The chain couples TRBV6-5 to TRBJ2-7; tentatively, D is TRBD1 (6 bases). Germline-derived CDR1 and CDR2 are MNHEY and SVGAGI. CDR3 length: 13 amino acids. The V end was cut by 8 bases, the J end by 3 bases, with 14 bases between. The chain's CDR3 is CASHLDSFYEQYF. In DNA form, the CDR3 reads TGTGCCAGCCACTTGGACAGTTTCTACGAGCAGTACTTC.

This clone has more than one count but fewer than ten. The gene calls are TRBV19 and TRBJ1-6, with 8 bases fitting TRBD1. This CDR3 has 15 amino acids. The V and J ends lost 5 bases and 8 bases, in that order; junction bases with no gene match: 8. Germline V CDR1 and CDR2: LNHDA, SQIVND (reference sequence). CDR3 sequence reads: CASSHRTGPDSPLHF. As DNA, the CDR3 is TGTGCCAGTAGTCATCGGACAGGGCCAGATTCACCCCTCCACTTT. The variable domain in full, completed from reference TRBV19 and TRBJ1-6, reads DGGITQSPKYLFRKEGQNVTLSCEQNLNHDAMYWYRQDPGQGLRLIYYSQIVNDFQKGDIAEGYSVSREKKESFPLTVTSAQKNPTAFYLCASSHRTGPDSPLHFGNGTRLTVT.

This chain joins TRBV3-1 (or the pseudogene TRBV3-2) and TRBJ1-5; 7 bases are shared with TRBD1. Losses at the gene ends were 5 bases for V and 6 bases for J; bases not matched to a gene: 7. Germline V lookup: CDR1 LGHDT, CDR2 YNNKEL (reference sequence). The CDR3 is 14 residues long. The CDR3 loop reads CASSGTGAGQPQHF. CDR3 bases: TGTGCCAGCAGCGGAACAGGGGCGGGTCAGCCCCAGCATTTT.

This chain connects TRBV5-1 to TRBJ2-7; 8 bases align to TRBD1. The CDR3 runs 15 residues. V gave up 0 bases and J gave up 5 bases; unmatched junction bases: 7. Germline V gene sequence: CDR1 SGHRS, CDR2 YFSETQ. CDR3 DNA: TGCGCCAGCAGCTTGGAAGGCAGGGGGCTTGACGAGCAGTACTTC. It encodes CASSLEGRGLDEQYF. Filled out from reference TRBV5-1 and TRBJ2-7, the complete variable domain reads KAGVTQTPRYLIKTRGQQVTLSCSPISGHRSVSWYQQTPGQGLQFLFEYFSETQRNKGNFPGRFSGRQFSNSRSEMNVSTLELGDSALYLCASSLEGRGLDEQYFGPGTRLTVT.

The rearrangement joins TRBV6-6 to TRBJ2-5; a possible D gene is TRBD1 (6 bases). The CDR3 extends over 14 amino acids. V lost 5 bases and J lost 4, with 14 bases in between. Germline assignment: CDR1 MNHNY and CDR2 SVGAGI (reference sequence). In nucleotides, the CDR3 is TGTGCCAGCAGTCCCAACAGGGCCAGAGAGACCCAGTACTTC. Protein product: CASSPNRARETQYF.